This T cell receptor beta chain was documented in a study of monozygotic twins with inflammatory bowel disease. Study-level findings and limits: Heterogeneous immunosuppressive treatment regimens may have introduced variability into patient repertoires.

As concerns this clonotype: The antigen is unknown.

A 6-nucleotide sample barcode was carried by the UMIs, which template switching added. TCRdb re-called the 5' RACE reads and gives one entry per CDR3 protein, without DNA. The sample has under 150,000 distinct CDR3 sequences. The CDR3 spans 16 residues. Germline CDR1 reads DFQATT; CDR2 reads SNEGSKA (reference sequence). Sequenced: blood. The sequence derives from a human donor with ulcerative colitis or Crohn's disease, or a healthy co-twin of an affected twin (not recorded which). This chain joins TRBV20-1 and TRBJ2-1; TCRdb calls TRBD1, which cannot be checked without DNA. CDR3 sequence reads: CSASGNGGGRNNEQFF.